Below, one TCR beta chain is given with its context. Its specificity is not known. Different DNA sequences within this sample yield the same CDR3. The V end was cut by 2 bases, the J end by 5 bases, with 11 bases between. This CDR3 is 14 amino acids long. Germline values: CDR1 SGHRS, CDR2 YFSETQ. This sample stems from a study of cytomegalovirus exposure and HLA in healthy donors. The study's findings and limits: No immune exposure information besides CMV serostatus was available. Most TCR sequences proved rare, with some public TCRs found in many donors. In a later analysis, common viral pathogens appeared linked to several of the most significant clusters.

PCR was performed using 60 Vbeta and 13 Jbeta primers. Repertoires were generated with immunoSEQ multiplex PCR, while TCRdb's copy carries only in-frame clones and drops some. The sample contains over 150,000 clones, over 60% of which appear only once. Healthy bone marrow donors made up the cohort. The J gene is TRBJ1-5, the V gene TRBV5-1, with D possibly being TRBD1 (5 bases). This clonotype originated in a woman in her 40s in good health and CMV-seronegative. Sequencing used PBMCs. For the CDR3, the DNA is TGCGCCAGCAGCTTCCAGGGCGGCGATCAGCCCCAGCATTTT. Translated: CASSFQGGDQPQHF.